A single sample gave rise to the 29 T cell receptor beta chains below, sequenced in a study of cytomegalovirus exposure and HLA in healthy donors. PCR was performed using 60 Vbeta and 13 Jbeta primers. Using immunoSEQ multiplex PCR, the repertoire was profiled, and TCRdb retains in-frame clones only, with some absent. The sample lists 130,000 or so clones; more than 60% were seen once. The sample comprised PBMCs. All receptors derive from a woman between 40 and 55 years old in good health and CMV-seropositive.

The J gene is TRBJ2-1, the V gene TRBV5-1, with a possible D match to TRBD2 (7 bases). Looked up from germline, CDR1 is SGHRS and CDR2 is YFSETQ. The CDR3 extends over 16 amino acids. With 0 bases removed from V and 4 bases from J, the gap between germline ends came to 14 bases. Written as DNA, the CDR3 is TGCGCCAGCAGCTTGGTTGAAGGGGGAGGGTACAATGAGCAGTTCTTC. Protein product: CASSLVEGGGYNEQFF.

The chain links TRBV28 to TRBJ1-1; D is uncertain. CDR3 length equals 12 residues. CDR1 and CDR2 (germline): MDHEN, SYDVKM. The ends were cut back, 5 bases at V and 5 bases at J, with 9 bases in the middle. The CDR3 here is CASSRSGTEAFF. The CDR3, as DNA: TGTGCCAGCAGTCGATCAGGAACTGAAGCTTTCTTT.

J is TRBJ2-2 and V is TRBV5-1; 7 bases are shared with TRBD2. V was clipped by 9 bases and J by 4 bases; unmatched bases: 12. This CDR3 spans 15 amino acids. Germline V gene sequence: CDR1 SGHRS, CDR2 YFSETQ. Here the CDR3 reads CATQGGGRPTGELFF. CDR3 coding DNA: TGCGCCACCCAAGGTGGCGGGAGACCCACCGGGGAGCTGTTTTTT.

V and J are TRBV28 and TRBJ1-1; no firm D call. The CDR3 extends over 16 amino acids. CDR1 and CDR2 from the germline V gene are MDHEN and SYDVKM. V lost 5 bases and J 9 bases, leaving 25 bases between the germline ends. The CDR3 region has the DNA TGTGCCAGCAGTGAAACCAGTCTCGGGAGCCGGTTTAAAGCTTTCTTT. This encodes CASSETSLGSRFKAFF.

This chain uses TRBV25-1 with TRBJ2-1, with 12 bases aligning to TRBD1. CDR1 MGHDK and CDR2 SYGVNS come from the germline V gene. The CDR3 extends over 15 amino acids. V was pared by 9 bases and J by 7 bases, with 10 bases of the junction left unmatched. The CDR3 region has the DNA TGTGCCAGTCAAAGGGGGACAGGGGGCTGGAATGAGCAGTTCTTC. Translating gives CASQRGTGGWNEQFF.

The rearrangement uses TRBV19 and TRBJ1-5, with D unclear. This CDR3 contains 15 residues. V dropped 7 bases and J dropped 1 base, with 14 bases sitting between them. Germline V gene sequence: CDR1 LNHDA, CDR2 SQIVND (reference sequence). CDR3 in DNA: TGTGCCAGTATCGAGGGATGGGTGAGCAATCAGCCCCAGCATTTT. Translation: CASIEGWVSNQPQHF.

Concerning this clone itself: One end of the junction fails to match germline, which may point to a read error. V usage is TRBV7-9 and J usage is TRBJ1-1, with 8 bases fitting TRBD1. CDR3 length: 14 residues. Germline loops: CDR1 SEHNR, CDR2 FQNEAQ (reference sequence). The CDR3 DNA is TGTTCCAGCAGCTCCGGACAGGGGAACACTGAAGCTTTCTTT. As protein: CSSSSGQGNTEAFF.

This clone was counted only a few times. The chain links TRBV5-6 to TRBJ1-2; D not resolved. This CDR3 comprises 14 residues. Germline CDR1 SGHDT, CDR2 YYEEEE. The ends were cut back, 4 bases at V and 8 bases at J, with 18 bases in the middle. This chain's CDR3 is CASSPSPTSGGYTF. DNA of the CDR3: TGTGCCAGCAGCCCCTCCCCTACCTCGGGAGGCTACACCTTC.

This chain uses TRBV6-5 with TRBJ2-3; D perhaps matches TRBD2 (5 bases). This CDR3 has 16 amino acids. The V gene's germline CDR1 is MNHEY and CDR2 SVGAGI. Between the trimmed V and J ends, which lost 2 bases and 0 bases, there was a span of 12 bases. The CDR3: CASSYGYGGSTDTQYF. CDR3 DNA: TGTGCCAGCAGTTACGGGTACGGCGGGAGCACAGATACGCAGTATTTT.

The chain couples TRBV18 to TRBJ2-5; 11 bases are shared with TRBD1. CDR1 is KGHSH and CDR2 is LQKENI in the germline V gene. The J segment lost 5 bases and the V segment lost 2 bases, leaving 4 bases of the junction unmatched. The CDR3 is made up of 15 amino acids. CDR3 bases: TGTGCCAGCTCACCAGGGACAGGGGGAAGGGAGACCCAGTACTTC. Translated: CASSPGTGGRETQYF.

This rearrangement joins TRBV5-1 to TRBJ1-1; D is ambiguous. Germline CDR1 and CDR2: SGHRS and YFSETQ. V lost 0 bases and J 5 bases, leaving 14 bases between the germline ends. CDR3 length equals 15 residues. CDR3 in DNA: TGCGCCAGCAGCTTGGCCTCCGGGGTCGGAACTGAAGCTTTCTTT. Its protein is CASSLASGVGTEAFF.

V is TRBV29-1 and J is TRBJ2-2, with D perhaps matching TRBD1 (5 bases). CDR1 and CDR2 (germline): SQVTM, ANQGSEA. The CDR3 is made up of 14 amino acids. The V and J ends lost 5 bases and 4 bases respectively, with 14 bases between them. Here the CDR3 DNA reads TGCAGCGTTTTCAGGGCACAATCCACCGGGGAGCTGTTTTTT. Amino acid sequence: CSVFRAQSTGELFF.

As DNA, the CDR3 is TGTGCCAGCAGCCAAGATAAACTAGCGGGGGGGAGTGCGAACACCGGGGAGCTGTTTTTT. Translated: CASSQDKLAGGSANTGELFF. The V gene is TRBV4-2, the J gene TRBJ2-2; the match to TRBD2 covers 13 bases. CDR1 and CDR2 (germline): LGHNA, YNFKEQ. The CDR3 length is 20 residues. V gave up 0 bases and J gave up 0 bases; unmatched junction bases: 7.

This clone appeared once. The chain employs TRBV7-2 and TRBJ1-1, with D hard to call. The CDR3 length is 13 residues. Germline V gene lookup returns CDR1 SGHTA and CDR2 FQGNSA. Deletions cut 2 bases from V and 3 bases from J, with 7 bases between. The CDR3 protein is CASSLPIYTEAFF. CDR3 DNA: TGTGCCAGCAGCTTACCAATTTACACTGAAGCTTTCTTT.

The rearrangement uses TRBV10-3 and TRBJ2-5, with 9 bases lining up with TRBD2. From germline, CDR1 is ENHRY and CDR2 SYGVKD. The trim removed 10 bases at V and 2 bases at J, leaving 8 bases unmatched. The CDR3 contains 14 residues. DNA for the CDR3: TGTGCCACCCTTAGCGGGAGAGGGCAAGAGACCCAGTACTTC. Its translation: CATLSGRGQETQYF.

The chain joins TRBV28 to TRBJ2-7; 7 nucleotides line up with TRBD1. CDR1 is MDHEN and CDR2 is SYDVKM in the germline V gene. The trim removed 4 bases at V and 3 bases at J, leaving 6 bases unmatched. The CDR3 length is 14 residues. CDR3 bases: TGTGCCAGCAGTTCAGGACAGGAACACTACGAGCAGTACTTC. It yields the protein CASSSGQEHYEQYF.

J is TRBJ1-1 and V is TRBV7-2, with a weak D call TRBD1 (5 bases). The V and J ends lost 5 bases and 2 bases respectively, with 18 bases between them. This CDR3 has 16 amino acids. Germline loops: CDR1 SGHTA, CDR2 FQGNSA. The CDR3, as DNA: TGTGCCAGCAGCCTCTCGGTAGGGACTTCAAACACTGAAGCTTTCTTT. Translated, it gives CASSLSVGTSNTEAFF.

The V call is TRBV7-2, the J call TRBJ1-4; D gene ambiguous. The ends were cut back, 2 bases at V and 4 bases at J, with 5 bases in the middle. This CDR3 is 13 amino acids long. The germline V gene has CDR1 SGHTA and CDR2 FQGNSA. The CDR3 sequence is CASSLSFNEKLFF. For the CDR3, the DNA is TGTGCCAGCAGCTTATCATTTAATGAAAAACTGTTTTTT.

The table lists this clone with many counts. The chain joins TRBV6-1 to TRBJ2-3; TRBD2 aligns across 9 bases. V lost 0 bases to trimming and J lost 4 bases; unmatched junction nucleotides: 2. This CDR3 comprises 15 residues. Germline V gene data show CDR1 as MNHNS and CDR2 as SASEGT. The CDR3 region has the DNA TGTGCCAGCAGTGAAGCCAGCGGGGGGTCAGATACGCAGTATTTT. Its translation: CASSEASGGSDTQYF.

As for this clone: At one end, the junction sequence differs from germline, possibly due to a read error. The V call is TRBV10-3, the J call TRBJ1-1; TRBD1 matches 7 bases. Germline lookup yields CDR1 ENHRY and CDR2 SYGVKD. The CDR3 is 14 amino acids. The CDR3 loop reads CASSSTTGRTEAFF. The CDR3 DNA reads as TGTGCCAGCAGTTCCACGACAGGGAGGACTGAAGCTTTCTTT.

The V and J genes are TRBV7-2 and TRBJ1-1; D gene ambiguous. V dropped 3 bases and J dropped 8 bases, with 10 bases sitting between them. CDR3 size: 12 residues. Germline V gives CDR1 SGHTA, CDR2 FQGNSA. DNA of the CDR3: TGTGCCAGCAGCTTGCAATTGGGCGAAGCTTTCTTT. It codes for CASSLQLGEAFF.

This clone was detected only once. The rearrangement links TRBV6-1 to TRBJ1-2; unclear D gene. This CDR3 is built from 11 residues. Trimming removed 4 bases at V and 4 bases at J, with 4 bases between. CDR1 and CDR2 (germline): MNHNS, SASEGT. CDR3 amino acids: CASSAGYGYTF. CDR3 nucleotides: TGTGCCAGCAGTGCGGGCTATGGCTACACCTTC.

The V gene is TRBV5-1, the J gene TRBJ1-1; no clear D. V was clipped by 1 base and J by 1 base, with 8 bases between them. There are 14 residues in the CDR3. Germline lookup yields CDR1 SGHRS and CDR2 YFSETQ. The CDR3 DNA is TGCGCCAGCAGCTTGCCGGGAGCGAACACTGAAGCTTTCTTT. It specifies CASSLPGANTEAFF.

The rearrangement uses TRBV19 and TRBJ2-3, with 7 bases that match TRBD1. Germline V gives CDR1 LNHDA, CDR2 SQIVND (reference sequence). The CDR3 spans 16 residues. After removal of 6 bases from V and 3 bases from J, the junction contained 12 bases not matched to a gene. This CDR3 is CASRRRQGTVTDTQYF. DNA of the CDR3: TGTGCCAGTAGGAGAAGACAGGGTACGGTTACAGATACGCAGTATTTT.

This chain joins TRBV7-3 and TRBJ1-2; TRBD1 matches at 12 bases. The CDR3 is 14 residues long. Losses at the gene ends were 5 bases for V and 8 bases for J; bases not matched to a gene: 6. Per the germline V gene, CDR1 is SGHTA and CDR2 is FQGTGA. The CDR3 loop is CASSTGQGARGYTF. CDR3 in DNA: TGTGCCAGCAGCACGGGACAGGGGGCGAGGGGCTACACCTTC. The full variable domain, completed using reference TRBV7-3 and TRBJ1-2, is GAGVSQTPSNKVTEKGKYVELRCDPISGHTALYWYRQSLGQGPEFLIYFQGTGAADDSGLPNDRFFAVRPEGSVSTLKIQRTERGDSAVYLCASSTGQGARGYTFGSGTRLTVV.

As DNA, the CDR3 is TGTGCCAGCAGTTCCGTCGGGACTATACAAGAGACCCAGTACTTC. The encoded protein is CASSSVGTIQETQYF. The chain carries TRBV2 and TRBJ2-5, with TRBD2 matching 7 bases. Germline loops: CDR1 SNHLY, CDR2 FYNNEI. The CDR3 has 15 amino acids. V shed 5 bases and J 2 bases; nucleotides not matched to a gene: 8.

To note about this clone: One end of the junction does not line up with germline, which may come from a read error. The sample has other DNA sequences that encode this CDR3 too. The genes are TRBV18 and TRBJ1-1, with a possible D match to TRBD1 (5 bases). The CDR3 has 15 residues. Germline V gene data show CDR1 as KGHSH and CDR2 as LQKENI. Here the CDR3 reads CASSPRQLLNTEAFF. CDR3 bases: TGCGCCAGCTCACCACGACAGCTTCTAAACACTGAAGCTTTCTTT.

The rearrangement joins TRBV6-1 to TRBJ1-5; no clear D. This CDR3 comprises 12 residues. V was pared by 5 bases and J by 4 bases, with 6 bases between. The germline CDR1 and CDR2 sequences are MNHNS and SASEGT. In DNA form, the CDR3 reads TGTGCCAGCAGTCTAGGTAATCAGCCCCAGCATTTT. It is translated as CASSLGNQPQHF.

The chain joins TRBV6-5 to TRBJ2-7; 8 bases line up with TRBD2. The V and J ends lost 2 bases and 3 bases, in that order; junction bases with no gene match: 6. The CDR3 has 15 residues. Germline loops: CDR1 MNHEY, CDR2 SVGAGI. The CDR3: CASSYPPGGVYEQYF. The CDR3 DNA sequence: TGTGCCAGCAGTTACCCGCCGGGGGGGGTCTACGAGCAGTACTTC.